A single sample is the source of the 25 T cell receptor beta chains below, sequenced in a study of blood T cell repertoires in COVID-19. TCRdb's copy holds only in-frame clones and misses some; the assay was immunoSEQ multiplex PCR. This sample has hundreds of thousands of clones, with nearly 90% found just once. What was sequenced was PBMCs or T cells enriched from blood (not recorded which). The source is a woman aged 18-30 years with acute COVID-19.

The chain has TRBV6-5 and TRBJ2-7; 7 positions match TRBD1. Germline V gene lookup returns CDR1 MNHEY and CDR2 SVGAGI. V trimming: 5 bases; J trimming: 5 bases; junction bases outside the gene matches: 9. The CDR3 runs 14 residues. The CDR3 DNA reads as TGTGCCAGCAGTCAGGACAGGTTTAACAACGAGCAGTACTTC. Translated, it gives CASSQDRFNNEQYF.

CDR3 coding DNA: TGTGCCAGCAGTACAGACACCACGAATGAAAAACTGTTTTTT. Translating gives CASSTDTTNEKLFF. The chain couples TRBV6-5 to TRBJ1-4; D is uncertain. The CDR3 runs 14 residues. V shed 5 bases and J shed 5 bases, with 12 bases lying between them. Germline CDR1 is MNHEY and CDR2 is SVGAGI.

J is TRBJ2-7 and V is TRBV3-1 (or the pseudogene TRBV3-2); D is possibly TRBD1 (6 bases). The V end was cut by 5 bases, the J end by 2 bases, with 13 bases between. This CDR3 has 14 residues. Germline values: CDR1 LGHDT, CDR2 YNNKEL (reference sequence). The CDR3 DNA reads TGTGCCAGCAGCGCCACAGGGAACCCCTACGAGCAGTACTTC. The encoded protein is CASSATGNPYEQYF.

The V and J genes are TRBV9 and TRBJ2-1; 9 bases are shared with TRBD2. Germline trimming cut 4 bases from V and 3 bases from J; bases unmatched to any gene: 8. The CDR3 loop spans 16 amino acids. Germline V CDR1 and CDR2: SGDLS, YYNGEE. In DNA form, the CDR3 reads TGTGCCAGCAGCTCCCTTTTAGCGGGAGTCTACAATGAGCAGTTCTTC. It codes for CASSSLLAGVYNEQFF.

The chain couples TRBV6-6 to TRBJ2-1; possibly TRBD2 for D (6 bases). Trimming pared 9 bases from V and 9 bases from J, leaving 15 bases between. Germline V gene data show CDR1 as MNHNY and CDR2 as SVGAGI (reference sequence). The CDR3 length is 12 residues. The CDR3: CASGTSRGEQFF. The CDR3 nucleotides are TGTGCCAGTGGGACTTCCCGGGGTGAGCAGTTCTTC.

This chain joins TRBV9 and TRBJ2-7; 7 bases are a match to TRBD1. The V segment lost 4 bases and the J segment 3 bases; nucleotides outside the gene matches: 7. This CDR3 spans 14 amino acids. Germline CDR1 and CDR2: SGDLS and YYNGEE. The CDR3: CASSLGTESYEQYF. The CDR3 DNA sequence: TGTGCCAGCAGCCTCGGGACAGAAAGCTACGAGCAGTACTTC.

The chain links TRBV10-3 to TRBJ1-1; 10 bases match TRBD1. The V segment lost 3 bases and the J segment 2 bases; nucleotides outside the gene matches: 3. The length of the CDR3 is 15 residues. Germline CDR1 reads ENHRY; CDR2 reads SYGVKD. DNA of the CDR3: TGTGCCATCAGTGAAGGGACAGGGGTAAACACTGAAGCTTTCTTT. This translates into CAISEGTGVNTEAFF.

The chain has TRBV5-1 and TRBJ2-3, with D possibly TRBD1 on 5 matching bases. The germline V and J ends were trimmed by 4 bases and 7 bases, with 13 bases remaining between them. CDR3 length: 13 residues. Germline V gene sequence: CDR1 SGHRS, CDR2 YFSETQ. In DNA form, the CDR3 reads TGCGCCAGCAGCACCCAACAGGAAAATACGCAGTATTTT. Residues: CASSTQQENTQYF.

The chain recombines TRBV5-1 with TRBJ1-2, with TRBD1 as a possible D gene (5 bases). V lost 2 bases and J lost 3, with 17 bases in between. The CDR3 totals 16 residues. Germline V gene lookup returns CDR1 SGHRS and CDR2 YFSETQ. CDR3 DNA sequence: TGCGCCAGCAGCTTTATCCAGGGCTCAATCGACTATGGCTACACCTTC. Its protein is CASSFIQGSIDYGYTF.

The V and J genes are TRBV9 and TRBJ2-2, with D perhaps matching TRBD2 (6 bases). Trimming shortened V by 0 bases and J by 3 bases, and 9 bases separated the two germline ends. Per the germline V gene, CDR1 is SGDLS and CDR2 is YYNGEE. This CDR3 comprises 15 residues. The CDR3 nucleotides read TGTGCCAGCAGCGTAGCTACGGGGGACACCGGGGAGCTGTTTTTT. It codes for CASSVATGDTGELFF. Together with reference TRBV9 and TRBJ2-2, the CDR3 gives the full variable domain: DSGVTQTPKHLITATGQRVTLRCSPRSGDLSVYWYQQSLDQGLQFLIQYYNGEERAKGNILERFSAQQFPDLHSELNLSSLELGDSALYFCASSVATGDTGELFFGEGSRLTVL.

The chain uses TRBV12-3 or TRBV12-4 and TRBJ2-3, with D hard to call. The CDR3 has 13 residues. Trimming stripped 1 base from V and 2 bases from J, with 4 bases between. The CDR3 nucleotides read TGTGCCAGCAGTTTAGGGCCCACAGATACGCAGTATTTT. Its translation is CASSLGPTDTQYF.

The chain uses TRBV6-5 and TRBJ2-7; D may be TRBD1 (7 bases). CDR3 length: 14 residues. Germline values: CDR1 MNHEY, CDR2 SVGAGI. V lost 6 bases to trimming and J lost 1 base, with 13 bases between them. This CDR3 reads CASRGGTVSYEQYF. In DNA form, the CDR3 reads TGTGCCAGCAGAGGCGGGACAGTTTCCTACGAGCAGTACTTC.

Written as DNA, the CDR3 is TGTGCCAGCTCACGGACCCGACAGGGTAGCTCCTATAATTCACCCCTCCACTTT. Translated: CASSRTRQGSSYNSPLHF. The chain uses TRBV18 and TRBJ1-6; 7 bases agree with TRBD1. J was trimmed by 0 bases and V by 4 bases; bases with no gene match: 9. From germline, CDR1 is KGHSH and CDR2 LQKENI. This CDR3 is 18 amino acids long.

The J gene is TRBJ2-3, the V gene TRBV4-3; 8 bases line up with TRBD1. This CDR3 spans 16 amino acids. In germline, CDR1 is LGHNA, CDR2 YSLEER. V was clipped by 2 bases and J by 3 bases; unmatched bases: 7. CDR3 in amino acids: CASSQSGQGLTDTQYF. The CDR3 nucleotides are TGCGCCAGCAGCCAATCCGGACAGGGTCTGACAGATACGCAGTATTTT.

The chain combines TRBV3-1 (or the pseudogene TRBV3-2) with TRBJ2-4; perhaps TRBD2 as D (6 bases). The CDR3 totals 16 residues. V shed 2 bases and J shed 5 bases, with 16 bases lying between them. The germline gives CDR1 LGHDT, CDR2 YNNKEL (reference sequence). In DNA form, the CDR3 reads TGTGCCAGCAGCCAAATGCCCGGGAGCGAGGAAAACATTCAGTACTTC. Amino acids: CASSQMPGSEENIQYF.

The chain has TRBV5-1 and TRBJ2-3, with D perhaps matching TRBD1 (5 bases). The length of the CDR3 is 14 residues. V was shortened by 4 bases and J by 4 bases, with 13 bases between the two germline ends. Germline assignment: CDR1 SGHRS and CDR2 YFSETQ. The CDR3 sequence: CASSPPGLADTQYF. CDR3 DNA: TGCGCCAGCAGCCCTCCAGGGTTGGCAGATACGCAGTATTTT.

The J gene is TRBJ2-1, the V gene TRBV11-2, with 9 bases matching TRBD1. CDR3 length equals 16 residues. Germline CDR1 is SGHAT and CDR2 is FQNNGV. Trimming took 3 bases from V and 5 from J; bases not matched to a gene: 8. The CDR3 coding sequence is TGTGCCAGCAGCTTGGGGGGACAGGGAGGGAACAATGAGCAGTTCTTC. Translation: CASSLGGQGGNNEQFF.

The genes are TRBV28 and TRBJ1-5, with D possibly matching TRBD1 (5 bases). This CDR3 is built from 15 residues. The germline V gene has CDR1 MDHEN and CDR2 SYDVKM. The V end lost 5 bases, the J end lost 5 bases, and 16 bases lay between the germline ends. CDR3: CASSAGEKGDQPQHF. In DNA, the CDR3 is TGTGCCAGCAGTGCGGGGGAGAAGGGCGATCAGCCCCAGCATTTT. Combining the CDR3 with reference TRBV28 and TRBJ1-5 gives the whole variable domain DVKVTQSSRYLVKRTGEKVFLECVQDMDHENMFWYRQDPGLGLRLIYFSYDVKMKEKGDIPEGYSVSREKKERFSLILESASTNQTSMYLCASSAGEKGDQPQHFGDGTRLSIL.

This chain connects TRBV7-2 to TRBJ1-2; 8 bases are a match to TRBD1. V shed 3 bases and J 6 bases; nucleotides not matched to a gene: 3. The CDR3 consists of 13 residues. CDR1 is SGHTA and CDR2 is FQGNSA in the germline V gene. Here the CDR3 DNA reads TGTGCCAGCAGCTTGGACAGGGTAGATGGCTACACCTTC. As protein: CASSLDRVDGYTF.

This rearrangement joins TRBV28 to TRBJ1-4, with TRBD1 identical over 7 bases. This CDR3 is built from 15 residues. Germline CDR1 reads MDHEN; CDR2 reads SYDVKM. Trimming took 1 base from V and 4 from J; bases not matched to a gene: 3. CDR3 amino acids: CASSLLGQLNEKLFF. Here the CDR3 DNA reads TGTGCCAGCAGTTTATTGGGACAGCTTAATGAAAAACTGTTTTTT. Filled out from reference TRBV28 and TRBJ1-4, the complete variable domain reads DVKVTQSSRYLVKRTGEKVFLECVQDMDHENMFWYRQDPGLGLRLIYFSYDVKMKEKGDIPEGYSVSREKKERFSLILESASTNQTSMYLCASSLLGQLNEKLFFGSGTQLSVL.

V gene TRBV28 combines with J gene TRBJ1-1; D gene ambiguous. The germline V and J ends were trimmed by 6 bases and 1 base, with 12 bases remaining between them. This CDR3 has 14 residues. Looked up from germline, CDR1 is MDHEN and CDR2 is SYDVKM. Here the CDR3 DNA reads TGTGCCAGCAGGCGTGTTCGGGGGAACACTGAAGCTTTCTTT. Protein product: CASRRVRGNTEAFF.

The chain has TRBV12-3 or TRBV12-4 and TRBJ2-1; D is possibly TRBD1 (5 bases). The V gene lost 7 bases and the J gene lost 6 bases, with 10 bases spanning the gap. This CDR3 has 12 residues. CDR3 amino acids: CASNADINEQFF. CDR3 in DNA: TGTGCCAGCAACGCGGACATCAATGAGCAGTTCTTC.

The chain employs TRBV3-1 (or the pseudogene TRBV3-2) and TRBJ2-7; D might be TRBD1 (5 bases). The germline V and J ends were trimmed by 4 bases and 5 bases, with 15 bases remaining between them. Germline CDR1 and CDR2: LGHDT and YNNKEL (reference sequence). This CDR3 contains 14 residues. In DNA form, the CDR3 reads TGTGCCAGCAGCCCCCTGTCCAGGGTCCACGAGCAGTACTTC. It is translated as CASSPLSRVHEQYF.

For this clone: Other nucleotide sequences in the sample specify the same CDR3. V usage is TRBV7-9 and J usage is TRBJ2-2; 7 positions match TRBD1. CDR1 SEHNR and CDR2 FQNEAQ come from the germline V gene (reference sequence). The V segment lost 5 bases and the J segment 5 bases; nucleotides outside the gene matches: 2. This CDR3 has 13 residues. The CDR3 coding sequence is TGTGCCAGCAGCCCGACAGGGACCGGGGAGCTGTTTTTT. Its protein product is CASSPTGTGELFF.

The chain links TRBV9 to TRBJ1-1, with D tentatively TRBD1 (6 bases). In germline, CDR1 is SGDLS, CDR2 YYNGEE. V was trimmed by 5 bases and J by 3 bases, leaving 11 bases between them. CDR3 size: 13 residues. The CDR3 loop is CASRRTEDTEAFF. CDR3 in DNA: TGTGCCAGCAGGAGGACAGAAGACACTGAAGCTTTCTTT.